The next 14 T cell receptor beta chains were all read from a single sample in a study of cytomegalovirus exposure and HLA in healthy donors (dated by TCRdb to about 2017). The protocol used for the library was the immunoSEQ multiplex PCR assay. A mixture of 60 forward primers for TCR Vbeta segments and 13 reverse primers for TCR Jbeta segments was used in the multiplex PCR. This immuneACCESS table, as held by TCRdb, lists in-frame sequences with V and J called but not all clones. Of the missing ones, under half trace to an unresolved V gene in checked studies; the others have no known cause. The table for this sample lists roughly 150,000 clones; roughly 80% of them were counted only once. The ten largest clones add up to 5.5% to 8.5% of the sample. Sequencing was performed on PBMCs. The receptors here all came from a woman aged 45-60 years in good health and CMV-seropositive.

The chain is built from TRBV27 and TRBJ1-1; 8 nucleotides line up with TRBD1. The germline CDR1 and CDR2 sequences are MNHEY and SMNVEV (reference sequence). V was pared by 1 base and J by 1 base, with 8 bases of the junction left unmatched. This CDR3 has 17 residues. The CDR3 region has the DNA TGTGCCAGCAGTTTATGGAGGGGGACAGGTAAGAACACTGAAGCTTTCTTT. This translates into CASSLWRGTGKNTEAFF.

This clone came up a few times. The chain recombines TRBV9 with TRBJ1-2; D is unresolved. V gave up 0 bases and J gave up 4 bases, with 16 bases separating them. Germline loops: CDR1 SGDLS, CDR2 YYNGEE. The CDR3 consists of 16 residues. The CDR3 nucleotides read TGTGCCAGCAGCGTAGGGGAGGTTTCGCCGCTCTATGGCTACACCTTC. Translation gives CASSVGEVSPLYGYTF. The whole variable domain, filled in from reference TRBV9 and TRBJ1-2, reads DSGVTQTPKHLITATGQRVTLRCSPRSGDLSVYWYQQSLDQGLQFLIQYYNGEERAKGNILERFSAQQFPDLHSELNLSSLELGDSALYFCASSVGEVSPLYGYTFGSGTRLTVV.

This clone was seen a single time. This chain links TRBV2 with TRBJ1-2, with D unresolved. Germline CDR1 and CDR2: SNHLY and FYNNEI. The CDR3 extends over 13 amino acids. Between the trimmed V and J ends, which lost 3 bases and 5 bases, there was a span of 10 bases. CDR3: CASSDLGRYGYTF. CDR3 DNA sequence: TGTGCCAGCAGTGATTTAGGCAGGTATGGCTACACCTTC. Full variable domain (rest looked up from reference TRBV2 and TRBJ1-2): EPEVTQTPSHQVTQMGQEVILRCVPISNHLYFYWYRQILGQKVEFLVSFYNNEISEKSEIFDDQFSVERPDGSNFTLKIRSTKLEDSAMYFCASSDLGRYGYTFGSGTRLTVV.

J is TRBJ2-3 and V is TRBV18; 8 positions agree with TRBD2. J lost 4 bases, V lost 2 bases, and 11 bases had no gene match. The V gene's germline CDR1 is KGHSH and CDR2 LQKENI. The CDR3 has 17 amino acids. The CDR3 nucleotides read TGTGCCAGCTCACCAATCGCCCGGGGGGGGCGTTCAGATACGCAGTATTTT. Protein product: CASSPIARGGRSDTQYF.

The chain combines TRBV5-4 with TRBJ1-2, with 7 bases fitting TRBD1. In germline, CDR1 is SGHNT, CDR2 YYREEE (reference sequence). CDR3 length equals 15 residues. Losses at the gene ends were 5 bases for V and 4 bases for J; bases not matched to a gene: 11. In nucleotides, the CDR3 is TGTGCCAGCAGTGACTGGACAGGTGGAGTCTATGGCTACACCTTC. Translation: CASSDWTGGVYGYTF.

V is TRBV4-1 and J is TRBJ2-3, with D perhaps TRBD2 (5 bases). The length of the CDR3 is 16 residues. V lost 6 bases, J lost 0 bases, and 16 bases lay in between. The V gene's germline CDR1 is MGHRA and CDR2 YSYEKL. CDR3 sequence (DNA): TGCGCCAGCAGGCAATTGAGCGGAGGTAGCACAGATACGCAGTATTTT. Residues: CASRQLSGGSTDTQYF.

The rearrangement links TRBV6-1 to TRBJ2-3; 7 positions agree with TRBD1. The germline V gene encodes CDR1 MNHNS and CDR2 SASEGT. The CDR3 totals 14 residues. The V segment lost 7 bases and the J segment 4 bases; nucleotides outside the gene matches: 8. In DNA, the CDR3 is TGTGCCAGCACCGGGCAGGGGGTATCAGATACGCAGTATTTT. It yields the protein CASTGQGVSDTQYF.

Regarding this clone: Other DNA sequences in the sample encode the same CDR3. The chain couples TRBV4-1 to TRBJ1-6, with 9 bases aligning to TRBD1. Germline V lookup: CDR1 MGHRA, CDR2 YSYEKL. J was trimmed by 10 bases and V by 4 bases; bases with no gene match: 14. CDR3 length equals 17 residues. CDR3 DNA sequence: TGCGCCAGCAGCCGATCGATTGACAGGGGGAGAGAATCACCCCTCCACTTT. This encodes CASSRSIDRGRESPLHF.

This chain links TRBV11-1 with TRBJ1-1; weak D call: TRBD1 (5 bases). The ends were cut back, 5 bases at V and 3 bases at J, with 13 bases in the middle. The germline gives CDR1 SGHAT, CDR2 FQDESV (reference sequence). This CDR3 has 14 amino acids. DNA of the CDR3: TGTGCCAGCAGCCCCCCAGGCAGGGACACTGAAGCTTTCTTT. Its protein is CASSPPGRDTEAFF. The full variable domain, in which reference TRBV11-1 and TRBJ1-1 provide the parts outside the CDR3, is EAEVAQSPRYKITEKSQAVAFWCDPISGHATLYWYRQILGQGPELLVQFQDESVVDDSQLPKDRFSAERLKGVDSTLKIQPAELGDSAMYLCASSPPGRDTEAFFGQGTRLTVV.

J is TRBJ2-6 and V is TRBV12-5; perhaps TRBD1 as D (6 bases). Looked up from germline, CDR1 is LGHNT and CDR2 is FRNRAP. The CDR3 runs to 17 residues. Deletions cut 2 bases from V and 2 bases from J, with 13 bases between. The DNA for the CDR3 is TGTGCTAGTGGTTTGTTTATTGAGGGGGCTGGGGCCAACGTCCTGACTTTC. As protein: CASGLFIEGAGANVLTF.

The rearrangement links TRBV19 to TRBJ2-7; TRBD1 matches at 9 bases. Germline V gene data show CDR1 as LNHDA and CDR2 as SQIVND (reference sequence). The CDR3 loop spans 17 amino acids. The V segment lost 5 bases and the J segment 1 base; nucleotides outside the gene matches: 12. The CDR3 protein is CASSSLYRGPRSYEQYF. CDR3 in DNA: TGTGCCAGTAGTTCCTTGTACAGGGGGCCAAGGTCCTACGAGCAGTACTTC.

The chain recombines TRBV7-6 with TRBJ2-5; weak D call: TRBD1 (7 bases). Trimming stripped 2 bases from V and 4 bases from J, with 14 bases between. CDR3 length equals 15 residues. Germline CDR1 is SGHVS and CDR2 is FNYEAQ. CDR3 residues: CASSLRQGGVETQYF. In nucleotides, the CDR3 is TGTGCCAGCAGCTTAAGACAGGGAGGCGTAGAGACCCAGTACTTC.

The gene calls are TRBV5-1 and TRBJ2-2; no clear D. V lost 0 bases, J lost 8 bases, and 8 bases lay in between. Germline CDR1 SGHRS, CDR2 YFSETQ. CDR3 size: 13 residues. The CDR3 loop is CASSLGEPGELFF. In DNA, the CDR3 is TGCGCCAGCAGCTTGGGCGAGCCGGGGGAGCTGTTTTTT. The whole variable domain, remainder taken from reference TRBV5-1 and TRBJ2-2, is KAGVTQTPRYLIKTRGQQVTLSCSPISGHRSVSWYQQTPGQGLQFLFEYFSETQRNKGNFPGRFSGRQFSNSRSEMNVSTLELGDSALYLCASSLGEPGELFFGEGSRLTVL.

The chain employs TRBV2 and TRBJ2-7, with 8 bases that match TRBD1. V shed 7 bases and J 7 bases; nucleotides not matched to a gene: 12. This CDR3 is built from 14 residues. The germline gives CDR1 SNHLY, CDR2 FYNNEI. This CDR3 reads CASKLVTGVDEQYF. CDR3 nucleotides: TGTGCCAGCAAATTAGTGACAGGGGTTGATGAGCAGTACTTC.